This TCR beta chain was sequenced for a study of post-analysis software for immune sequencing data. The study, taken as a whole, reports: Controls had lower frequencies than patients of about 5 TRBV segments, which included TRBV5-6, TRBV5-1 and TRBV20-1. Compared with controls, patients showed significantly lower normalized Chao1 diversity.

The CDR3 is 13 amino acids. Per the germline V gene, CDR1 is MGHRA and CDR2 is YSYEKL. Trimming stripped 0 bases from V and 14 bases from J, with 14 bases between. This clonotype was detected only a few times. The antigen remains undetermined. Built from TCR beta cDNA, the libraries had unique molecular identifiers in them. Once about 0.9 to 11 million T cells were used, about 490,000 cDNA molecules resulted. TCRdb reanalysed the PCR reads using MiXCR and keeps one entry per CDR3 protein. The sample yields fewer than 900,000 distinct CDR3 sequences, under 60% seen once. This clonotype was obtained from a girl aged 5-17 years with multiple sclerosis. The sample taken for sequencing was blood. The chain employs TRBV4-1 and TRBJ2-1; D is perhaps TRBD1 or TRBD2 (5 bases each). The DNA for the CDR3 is TGCGCCAGCAGCCAAGAGGTAGGGGACGTGGAGTTCTTC. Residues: CASSQEVGDVEFF.